The 23 T cell receptor beta chains below were found in one sample sequenced in a study of PD-1 blockade in classical Hodgkin lymphoma. Stated time point: cycle 4 day 1 (C4D1), after 6 weeks of nivolumab. Every single patient, without exception, relapsed after autologous stem cell transplantation, and brentuximab vedotin exposure varied. Sequenced by immunoSEQ multiplex PCR; TCRdb stores in-frame clones only, minus some. The table shows 46,000 or so clones, with around 80% occurring only once. The sample here was peripheral blood mononuclear cells (PBMCs), taken before the fourth cycle of nivolumab. The source of these receptors is a human donor with classical Hodgkin lymphoma.

This clone came up a few times. CDR3 region: CASSILTGPQHF. The CDR3 DNA sequence: TGTGCCAGTAGTATCCTGACAGGACCCCAGCATTTT. The chain carries TRBV19 and TRBJ1-5, with D maybe TRBD1 (6 bases). CDR1 is LNHDA, CDR2 SQIVND, per germline (reference sequence). Trimming removed 3 bases at V and 10 bases at J, with 10 bases between. This CDR3 region has 12 residues.

There are a few counts of this clone. The J gene is TRBJ1-1, the V gene TRBV27; D unresolved. The V end lost 8 bases, the J end lost 4 bases, and 8 bases lay between the germline ends. CDR3 size: 11 residues. Germline V gives CDR1 MNHEY, CDR2 SMNVEV (reference sequence). The CDR3 nucleotides are TGTGCCAGCGGAGGCGGCACTGAAGCTTTCTTT. Protein product: CASGGGTEAFF.

V is TRBV7-8 and J is TRBJ1-6, with 9 bases that match TRBD1. The V gene's germline CDR1 is SGHVS and CDR2 FQNEAQ. Losses at the gene ends were 2 bases for V and 8 bases for J; bases not matched to a gene: 7. The CDR3 totals 16 residues. The CDR3 nucleotides read TGTGCCAGCAGCTTATTTCTGGGACAGGGTGATTCACCCCTCCACTTT. Amino acid sequence: CASSLFLGQGDSPLHF.

The chain has TRBV6-1 and TRBJ1-5; D remains ambiguous. This CDR3 has 12 residues. The V and J ends lost 7 bases and 4 bases respectively, with 8 bases between them. Germline-derived CDR1 and CDR2 are MNHNS and SASEGT. CDR3 DNA: TGTGCCAGCAAACCCGGGAATCAGCCCCAGCATTTT. It encodes CASKPGNQPQHF.

The chain is built from TRBV11-2 and TRBJ2-1, with D perhaps matching TRBD1 (6 bases). CDR3 size: 14 residues. Per germline, CDR1 SGHAT and CDR2 FQNNGV. Trimming removed 5 bases from V and 3 bases from J, with 11 bases in between. The DNA for the CDR3 is TGTGCCAGCAGCCGCGACAGGCTCTACAATGAGCAGTTCTTC. It encodes CASSRDRLYNEQFF.

The chain has TRBV9 and TRBJ1-3, with unresolved D. CDR3 size: 14 residues. Looked up from germline, CDR1 is SGDLS and CDR2 is YYNGEE. V shed 1 base and J shed 0 bases, with 5 bases lying between them. The CDR3 protein is CASSVLNSGNTIYF. In DNA form, the CDR3 reads TGTGCCAGCAGCGTATTGAACTCTGGAAACACCATATATTTT.

The rearrangement links TRBV5-1 to TRBJ2-3, with 10 bases matching TRBD1. The CDR3 contains 17 residues. J was trimmed by 5 bases and V by 2 bases; bases with no gene match: 11. The germline gives CDR1 SGHRS, CDR2 YFSETQ. The CDR3 protein is CASSFGRGDRGRDTQYF. In DNA, the CDR3 is TGCGCCAGCAGCTTTGGGAGGGGGGACAGGGGAAGAGATACGCAGTATTTT.

CDR3 DNA: TGTGCCAGCAGCTACCGACAGGGTGGGGGCAATGAGCAGTTCTTC. It codes for CASSYRQGGGNEQFF. The genes are TRBV11-1 and TRBJ2-1; the match to TRBD1 covers 7 bases. J gave up 6 bases and V 4 bases, and 9 bases lay outside the gene matches. Germline V CDR1 and CDR2: SGHAT, FQDESV (reference sequence). The CDR3 consists of 15 residues.

The CDR3 region has the DNA TGCGCCAGCAGCCTGTTCTCTGTAGGGGAGAGGTTGAACACTGAAGCTTTCTTT. Residues: CASSLFSVGERLNTEAFF. V usage is TRBV4-3 and J usage is TRBJ1-1; TRBD1 might be the D (5 bases). The V end was cut by 4 bases, the J end by 0 bases, with 21 bases between. This CDR3 is built from 18 residues. Per germline, CDR1 LGHNA and CDR2 YSLEER.

This clone has just one count. J is TRBJ2-7 and V is TRBV6-5; weak D call: TRBD2 (6 bases). CDR3 length equals 11 residues. Germline CDR1 reads MNHEY; CDR2 reads SVGAGI. V lost 5 bases to trimming and J lost 7 bases, with 9 bases between them. The CDR3 nucleotides are TGTGCCAGCAGTCGGGGGAGGGAGCAGTACTTC. This sequence encodes CASSRGREQYF.

J is TRBJ2-5 and V is TRBV7-2; D ambiguous. Germline assignment: CDR1 SGHTA and CDR2 FQGNSA. Deletions cut 1 base from V and 1 base from J, with 4 bases between. The CDR3 sequence is 13 residues long. The CDR3 loop is CASSLGVQETQYF. The CDR3, as DNA: TGTGCCAGCAGCTTAGGGGTCCAAGAGACCCAGTACTTC.

V usage is TRBV7-2 and J usage is TRBJ1-3; the match to TRBD1 covers 7 bases. This CDR3 is built from 15 residues. Germline V gives CDR1 SGHTA, CDR2 FQGNSA. V lost 4 bases to trimming and J lost 1 base; unmatched junction nucleotides: 4. The DNA of the CDR3 is TGTGCCAGCAGCTCATACAGGGGTTCTGGAAACACCATATATTTT. Its translation: CASSSYRGSGNTIYF.

The chain couples TRBV2 to TRBJ1-1; D ambiguous. This CDR3 has 14 amino acids. The germline gives CDR1 SNHLY, CDR2 FYNNEI. Trimming stripped 2 bases from V and 0 bases from J, with 7 bases between. The CDR3 bases are TGTGCCAGCAGTGAATCCGACATGAACACTGAAGCTTTCTTT. Its translation: CASSESDMNTEAFF.

This clone is a singleton in its sample. The rearrangement uses TRBV30 and TRBJ2-7, with a tentative D call TRBD1 (5 bases). The CDR3 extends over 14 amino acids. CDR1 is GTSNPN, CDR2 SVGIG, per germline (reference sequence). V was pared by 3 bases and J by 0 bases, with 12 bases between. The CDR3 region is CAWRRTSISYEQYF. Written as DNA, the CDR3 is TGTGCCTGGAGGCGGACATCCATCTCCTACGAGCAGTACTTC.

The chain couples TRBV7-6 to TRBJ2-1; 8 bases agree with TRBD2. Germline V gene lookup returns CDR1 SGHVS and CDR2 FNYEAQ. Trimming cost V 3 bases and J 4 bases; bases outside gene matches: 5. The CDR3 has 15 amino acids. The CDR3 spells CASSLISGGYNEQFF. DNA for the CDR3: TGTGCCAGCAGCTTGATCAGCGGGGGTTACAATGAGCAGTTCTTC. Using reference TRBV7-6 and TRBJ2-1 for the parts outside the CDR3, the full variable domain is GAGVSQSPRYKVTKRGQDVALRCDPISGHVSLYWYRQALGQGPEFLTYFNYEAQQDKSGLPNDRFSAERPEGSISTLTIQRTEQRDSAMYRCASSLISGGYNEQFFGPGTRLTVL.

In the case of this clone: Additional DNA sequences in this sample encode the identical CDR3. The chain has TRBV19 and TRBJ1-2, with unresolved D. This CDR3 has 13 amino acids. V lost 4 bases to trimming and J lost 3 bases, with 9 bases between them. Germline-derived CDR1 and CDR2 are LNHDA and SQIVND (reference sequence). The CDR3 nucleotides read TGTGCCAGTAGTACAACAGCCGACTATGGCTACACCTTC. This encodes CASSTTADYGYTF. The full variable domain, in which reference TRBV19 and TRBJ1-2 provide the parts outside the CDR3, is DGGITQSPKYLFRKEGQNVTLSCEQNLNHDAMYWYRQDPGQGLRLIYYSQIVNDFQKGDIAEGYSVSREKKESFPLTVTSAQKNPTAFYLCASSTTADYGYTFGSGTRLTVV.

The chain is built from TRBV6-1 and TRBJ1-1, with D possibly matching TRBD1 (6 bases). V lost 5 bases to trimming and J lost 5 bases, with 18 bases between them. The V gene's germline CDR1 is MNHNS and CDR2 SASEGT. This CDR3 contains 15 residues. Here the CDR3 reads CASSWAQGQGTEAFF. DNA for the CDR3: TGTGCCAGCAGTTGGGCCCAGGGGCAGGGGACTGAAGCTTTCTTT.

The rearrangement uses TRBV19 and TRBJ2-7; TRBD1 matches 7 bases. The CDR3 consists of 13 residues. Trimming at V came to 10 bases and at J to 0 bases, leaving 6 bases not matched to a gene. Germline V gene sequence: CDR1 LNHDA, CDR2 SQIVND (reference sequence). This chain's CDR3 is CATRDRPSYEQYF. As DNA, the CDR3 is TGTGCCACCCGGGACAGACCCTCCTACGAGCAGTACTTC.

This clone was detected a few times. The rearrangement joins TRBV11-2 to TRBJ2-1; D possibly corresponds to TRBD2 (8 bases). Germline CDR1 is SGHAT and CDR2 is FQNNGV. CDR3 length: 14 residues. Trimming stripped 5 bases from V and 7 bases from J, with 15 bases between. The CDR3 here is CASSQGERGNEQFF. The CDR3 DNA reads as TGTGCCAGCAGCCAGGGGGAGCGGGGGAATGAGCAGTTCTTC.

The V and J genes are TRBV4-3 and TRBJ1-3; D might be TRBD1 (5 bases). The germline V gene encodes CDR1 LGHNA and CDR2 YSLEER. The CDR3 runs to 16 residues. Trimming shortened V by 3 bases and J by 0 bases, and 12 bases separated the two germline ends. This CDR3 is CASSHWRGSSGNTIYF. DNA of the CDR3: TGCGCCAGCAGCCACTGGCGGGGGAGCTCTGGAAACACCATATATTTT.

V usage is TRBV5-1 and J usage is TRBJ2-7; 8 bases are shared with TRBD1. Trimming at V came to 4 bases and at J to 0 bases, leaving 6 bases not matched to a gene. Germline CDR1 reads SGHRS; CDR2 reads YFSETQ. CDR3 length: 15 residues. CDR3 in amino acids: CASSIRDRSSYEQYF. The CDR3 DNA is TGCGCCAGCAGCATCCGGGACAGGAGCTCCTACGAGCAGTACTTC.

The genes are TRBV7-2 and TRBJ2-2; tentative D call: TRBD2 (8 bases). Germline V lookup: CDR1 SGHTA, CDR2 FQGNSA. The CDR3 is made up of 17 amino acids. V was cut by 2 bases and J by 3 bases, with 16 bases left in between. Here the CDR3 reads CASSLSGGGFYTGELFF. DNA for the CDR3: TGTGCCAGCAGCTTATCGGGAGGGGGCTTCTACACCGGGGAGCTGTTTTTT.

This chain uses TRBV12-5 with TRBJ2-7; possible D gene TRBD2, 5 bases. The CDR3 totals 13 residues. V lost 3 bases and J 6 bases, leaving 12 bases between the germline ends. Looked up from germline, CDR1 is LGHNT and CDR2 is FRNRAP. CDR3 protein: CASGFGGLGEQYF. The CDR3 DNA sequence: TGTGCTAGTGGTTTTGGAGGTTTGGGCGAGCAGTACTTC. Supplemented by reference TRBV12-5 and TRBJ2-7, the full variable domain reads DARVTQTPRHKVTEMGQEVTMRCQPILGHNTVFWYRQTMMQGLELLAYFRNRAPLDDSGMPKDRFSAEMPDATLATLKIQPSEPRDSAVYFCASGFGGLGEQYFGPGTRLTVT.